This T cell receptor (beta chain) was identified during a study of CD8 T cells in ankylosing spondylitis. Overall study results and limits: In the blood and synovial fluid of reactive arthritis, some motif variants had been previously reported. The authors reported significant enrichment of disease-linked clones in matched ankylosing spondylitis synovial fluid.

With molecular barcodes, quantitative 5'-RACE was used to make the TCR beta libraries. TCRdb fed the 5' RACE reads into MiXCR, producing one record per CDR3 protein. The table shows around 300,000 distinct CDR3 sequences, with roughly 14% occurring only once. The CDR3 loop spans 15 amino acids. Germline values: CDR1 SGHRS, CDR2 YFSETQ. This clonotype has just a few counts. The antigen is unknown. The junction departs from germline at one end; a sequencing error may be responsible. The J gene is TRBJ1-1, the V gene TRBV5-1; maybe TRBD1 (5 bases). The sample taken for sequencing was blood, either unsorted or a sorted T cell fraction (not recorded which). The origin of this receptor is a male donor with ankylosing spondylitis or in good health (not recorded which). The CDR3 loop reads CASSLSWAGNPEAFF. The DNA for the CDR3 is TGCGCCAGCAGCTTGTCCTGGGCAGGGAACCCTGAAGCTTTCTTT.